Sequencing of this TCR beta chain was carried out in a study of blood T cell repertoires in COVID-19. About the study: Donors in the United States, Italy and Spain gave samples during acute or convalescent COVID-19. PBMCs, B-cell-depleted T cells, or T cells provided the cDNA or gDNA that made up the material.

V trimming: 5 bases; J trimming: 5 bases; junction bases outside the gene matches: 4. Germline CDR1 and CDR2: MNHEY and SVGAGI. The CDR3 consists of 13 residues. This clone was seen more than once but under ten times. Some clones are missing from TCRdb's copy, which holds only in-frame ones; the method was immunoSEQ multiplex PCR. Among 200,000 to 250,000 clones listed, 75% to 85% were seen once. This receptor was obtained from an elderly woman with COVID-19, enrolled during active disease. Sequenced input: peripheral blood. The chain joins TRBV6-5 to TRBJ1-2, with TRBD1 matching 8 bases. CDR3 in DNA: TGTGCCAGCAGTCTGGACAGGGAGTATGGCTACACCTTC. It codes for CASSLDREYGYTF.